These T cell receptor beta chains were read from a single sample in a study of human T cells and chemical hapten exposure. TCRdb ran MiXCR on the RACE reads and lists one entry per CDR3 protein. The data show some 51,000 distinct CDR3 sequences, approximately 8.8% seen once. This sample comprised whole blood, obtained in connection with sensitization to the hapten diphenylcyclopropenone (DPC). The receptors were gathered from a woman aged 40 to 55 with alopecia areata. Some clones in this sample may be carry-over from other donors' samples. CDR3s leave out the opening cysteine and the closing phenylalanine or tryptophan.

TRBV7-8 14 ASSLDTSRGHQPQH
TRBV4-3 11 ASSQDRKGGYT
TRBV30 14 AWSSGRGSGTDTQY
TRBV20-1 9 SAREDTEAF
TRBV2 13 ASSGTGATQETQY
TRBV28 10 ASSPRFRRLF
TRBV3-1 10 ASDDGTGELF
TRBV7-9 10 ASTQGTGEQF
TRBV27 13 ASSLWTSGGETQY
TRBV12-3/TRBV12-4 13 ASSRRDLGRDEQF
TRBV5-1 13 ASSLRTGYTGELF
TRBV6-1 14 ASSILAGETTDTQY
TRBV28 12 ASSLDRVYTEAF
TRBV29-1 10 SVADRGGEAF
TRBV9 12 ASSAGTGDSPLH
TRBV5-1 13 ASTPGKGSTDTQY
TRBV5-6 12 ASSQKNLDSEAF
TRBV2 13 ASSEAGASSNEQF
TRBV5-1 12 ASSLGARYNEQF
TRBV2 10 ASNTGLQPQH
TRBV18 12 ASSLTGGGDTQY
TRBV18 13 ASSGDNFINQPQH
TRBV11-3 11 VSSLGANREQF
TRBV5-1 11 ASSLGQASPQY
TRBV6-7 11 ASSPIGGTEAF
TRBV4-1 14 ASSQERTAMNTEAF
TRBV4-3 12 ASSQDRGSLKAF
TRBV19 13 ASSIRRGGTDTQY
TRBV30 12 AWSPRQGPGPAF
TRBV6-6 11 ASAEGRGLEQY
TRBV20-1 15 SARDLQRGTNTDTQY
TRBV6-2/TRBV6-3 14 ASSDTGGAQNSPLH
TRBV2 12 ARRTSGDYNEQF
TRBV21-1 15 ASSKVGWTGGPDTQY
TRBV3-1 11 ASSQDLGSPLH
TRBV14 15 ASSQAKFSGAVDTQY
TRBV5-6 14 ASSLWYGTGYHEQY
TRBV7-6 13 ASSAYGLAPETQY
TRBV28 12 ASSSPGQLDGYT
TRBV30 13 AWRARDRGLYGYT
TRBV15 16 ATSRDHRYTLAKNIQY
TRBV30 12 AWISGGALREQF
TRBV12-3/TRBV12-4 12 ASSHSISYNEQF
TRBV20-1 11 SAPNRADYEQY
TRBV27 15 ASSNRDDIARNQPQH
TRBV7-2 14 ASSPGFPARANGYT
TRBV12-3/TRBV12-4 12 ASSLAQKINEQF
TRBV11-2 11 ASSLAYNTEAF
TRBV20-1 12 SARKVDSGNTIY